Listed here are 32 T cell receptor beta chains from one sample, sequenced in a study of CD8+CD57+ T cells in acquired aplastic anemia. Researchers used genomic DNA as the template to profile TCR beta VDJ and CDR3. A single record per CDR3 protein comes from TCRdb applying MiXCR to the reads. The sample lists 95,000 to 150,000 distinct CDR3 sequences, approximately 50% occurring once. Patients who underwent sequencing had shown CD8+CD57+ cell expansion by flow cytometry. The sample was sorted CD4+, CD8+, or CD8+CD57+ T cells (not recorded which) from PBMCs. The receptors derive from a human donor with aplastic anemia.

This chain connects TRBV19 to TRBJ2-7, with 8 nucleotides matching TRBD1. V lost 3 bases to trimming and J lost 2 bases; unmatched junction nucleotides: 6. The CDR3 length is 15 residues. Germline CDR1 is LNHDA and CDR2 is SQIVND (reference sequence). The CDR3 DNA reads as TGTGCCAGTAGTATTGGGGACAGGCTCACCTACGAGCAGTACTTC. It codes for CASSIGDRLTYEQYF. The variable domain in full, completed from reference TRBV19 and TRBJ2-7, reads DGGITQSPKYLFRKEGQNVTLSCEQNLNHDAMYWYRQDPGQGLRLIYYSQIVNDFQKGDIAEGYSVSREKKESFPLTVTSAQKNPTAFYLCASSIGDRLTYEQYFGPGTRLTVT.

This chain uses TRBV6-1 with TRBJ2-5, with a possible D match to TRBD1 (6 bases). CDR3 length: 14 residues. Germline V gives CDR1 MNHNS, CDR2 SASEGT. V lost 5 bases, J lost 4 bases, and 14 bases lay in between. This CDR3 reads CASSSTGWGETQYF. CDR3 in DNA: TGTGCCAGCAGTTCTACAGGGTGGGGAGAGACCCAGTACTTC.

The table lists this clonotype with a count of one. The chain joins TRBV25-1 to TRBJ2-1, with a weak D call TRBD2 (6 bases). CDR1 is MGHDK and CDR2 is SYGVNS in the germline V gene. Trimming removed 5 bases from V and 5 bases from J, with 13 bases in between. The CDR3 length is 14 residues. As DNA, the CDR3 is TGTGCCAGCAGTTTAGTGGGAGGTAACAATGAGCAGTTCTTC. This codes for CASSLVGGNNEQFF.

This chain links TRBV5-1 with TRBJ2-7; 7 bases line up with TRBD2. The CDR3 extends over 15 amino acids. Germline V CDR1 and CDR2: SGHRS, YFSETQ. J was trimmed by 3 bases and V by 6 bases; bases with no gene match: 12. The CDR3 DNA follows: TGCGCCAGCAACCCTAGCGGAGAACACGGCTACGAGCAGTACTTC. This encodes CASNPSGEHGYEQYF.

Comments on this clonotype: The CDR3 does not close with the conserved phenylalanine or tryptophan, likely indicating a read error. V gene TRBV20-1 combines with J gene TRBJ2-7; D might be TRBD2 (5 bases). The V and J ends lost 0 bases and 6 bases respectively, with 9 bases between them. Germline values: CDR1 DFQATT, CDR2 SNEGSKA (reference sequence). This CDR3 has 12 residues. The CDR3 nucleotides are TGCAGTGCTAGAGAACTAGTCTCCGAGCAGTACCTC. The encoded protein is CSARELVSEQYL.

The chain is built from TRBV25-1 and TRBJ1-1, with TRBD1 matching over 7 bases. Germline V gene lookup returns CDR1 MGHDK and CDR2 SYGVNS. J was trimmed by 1 base and V by 5 bases; bases with no gene match: 13. The CDR3 runs 17 residues. This chain's CDR3 is CASSFYAGGQGNTEAFF. The CDR3 bases are TGTGCCAGCAGTTTCTATGCAGGGGGTCAGGGGAACACTGAAGCTTTCTTT.

With regard to this clonotype: With a much larger clone just one base away, this may be a read error. Lacking the conserved final phenylalanine or tryptophan, this CDR3 likely reflects a read error. V usage is TRBV6-1 and J usage is TRBJ2-3, with D possibly being TRBD1 (5 bases). Germline V gives CDR1 MNHNS, CDR2 SASEGT. Trimming cost V 5 bases and J 3 bases, with 9 bases left between them. This CDR3 spans 13 amino acids. The CDR3 spells CASSRRQTDTQYL. DNA of the CDR3: TGTGCCAGCAGTCGACGACAGACAGATACGCAGTATCTT.

This clonotype was observed many times. The chain combines TRBV29-1 with TRBJ2-7, with 9 bases identical to TRBD2. Germline V gives CDR1 SQVTM, CDR2 ANQGSEA. Germline trimming cut 6 bases from V and 2 bases from J; bases unmatched to any gene: 2. The CDR3 has 12 amino acids. CDR3 DNA: TGCAGCGTCGCTAGCGGGGCCTACGAGCAGTACTTC. It specifies CSVASGAYEQYF.

This clonotype came up many times. This sequence joins TRBV15 and TRBJ2-1, with TRBD2 as a possible D gene (5 bases). Trimming stripped 8 bases from V and 10 bases from J, with 18 bases between. There are 13 residues in the CDR3. CDR1 and CDR2 (germline): LNHNV, YYDKDF (reference sequence). This CDR3 reads CATSARDRGEQFF. In DNA form, the CDR3 reads TGTGCCACCTCGGCACGGGATAGAGGCGAGCAGTTCTTC.

V usage is TRBV15 and J usage is TRBJ2-7; D may be TRBD1 or TRBD2 (5 bases each). The CDR3 is 13 residues long. V was clipped by 1 base and J by 4 bases, with 8 bases between them. Germline V gene data show CDR1 as LNHNV and CDR2 as YYDKDF (reference sequence). CDR3 protein: CATSRAGTYEQYF. As DNA, the CDR3 is TGTGCCACCAGCAGAGCAGGGACGTACGAGCAGTACTTC.

For this clonotype: This could be a read error, since a much larger clone is one nucleotide away. The chain combines TRBV10-3 with TRBJ2-3; TRBD1 aligns across 9 bases. This CDR3 spans 14 amino acids. V lost 10 bases and J lost 8; bases outside the gene matches: 13. Germline assignment: CDR1 ENHRY and CDR2 SYGVKD. In DNA, the CDR3 is TGTGCCAGCAAGCACAGGGGGCCTGGAGGTACGCAGTATTTT. Encoded protein: CASKHRGPGGTQYF.

This clonotype was detected ten times or more. This CDR3 reads CSVVSDSNTGELFF. The DNA for the CDR3 is TGCAGCGTCGTATCAGACAGCAACACCGGGGAGCTGTTTTTT. The V gene is TRBV29-1, the J gene TRBJ2-2; possible D gene TRBD1, 5 bases. Germline CDR1 reads SQVTM; CDR2 reads ANQGSEA. Trimming stripped 6 bases from V and 2 bases from J, with 13 bases between. CDR3 length: 14 amino acids.

The V gene is TRBV29-1, the J gene TRBJ1-2; TRBD1 might be the D (5 bases). Looked up from germline, CDR1 is SQVTM and CDR2 is ANQGSEA. The germline V and J ends were trimmed by 4 bases and 7 bases, with 13 bases remaining between them. This CDR3 region has 12 residues. CDR3 bases: TGCAGCGTTGGGGGGAGCGGGGGTGGCTACACCTTC. Protein product: CSVGGSGGGYTF.

The gene calls are TRBV10-3 and TRBJ2-2; perhaps TRBD1 as D (5 bases). Germline V gene data show CDR1 as ENHRY and CDR2 as SYGVKD. This CDR3 has 14 residues. The ends were cut back, 7 bases at V and 0 bases at J, with 9 bases in the middle. In DNA form, the CDR3 reads TGTGCCATCACCGTGACAGCGAACACCGGGGAGCTGTTTTTT. It yields the protein CAITVTANTGELFF.

This clonotype was recorded many times. The genes are TRBV15 and TRBJ1-5, with D possibly being TRBD1 (6 bases). Per the germline V gene, CDR1 is LNHNV and CDR2 is YYDKDF (reference sequence). Trimming shortened V by 8 bases and J by 0 bases, and 17 bases separated the two germline ends. This CDR3 is built from 16 residues. The CDR3, as DNA: TGTGCCACCGCCGAAGGAGGGGGGGATAGCAATCAGCCCCAGCATTTT. This sequence encodes CATAEGGGDSNQPQHF. The full variable domain, completed using reference TRBV15 and TRBJ1-5, is DAMVIQNPRYQVTQFGKPVTLSCSQTLNHNVMYWYQQKSSQAPKLLFHYYDKDFNNEADTPDNFQSRRPNTSFCFLDIRSPGLGDTAMYLCATAEGGGDSNQPQHFGDGTRLSIL.

This clonotype has more than one count but fewer than ten. The chain joins TRBV6-2 or TRBV6-3 to TRBJ1-2, with a weak D call TRBD1 (6 bases). There are 15 residues in the CDR3. CDR1 and CDR2 from the germline V gene are MNHEY and SVGEGT. Trimming left V 0 bases short and J 4 bases short, with 12 bases between. CDR3 residues: CASSYSPGAGYGYTF. The CDR3 nucleotides are TGTGCCAGCAGTTACTCTCCAGGGGCAGGCTATGGCTACACCTTC.

This clonotype was counted many times. The chain carries TRBV7-6 and TRBJ1-5; D is possibly TRBD1 (5 bases). This CDR3 comprises 17 residues. Germline CDR1 reads SGHVS; CDR2 reads FNYEAQ. V was trimmed by 4 bases and J by 2 bases, leaving 18 bases between them. CDR3 nucleotide sequence: TGTGCCAGCAGCTCACAAACAGGTCGGGGCGGCAATCAGCCCCAGCATTTT. Protein product: CASSSQTGRGGNQPQHF.

This clonotype was found a few times. This sequence joins TRBV7-2 and TRBJ2-3, with D tentatively TRBD1 (6 bases). Per the germline V gene, CDR1 is SGHTA and CDR2 is FQGNSA. The V end lost 1 base, the J end lost 9 bases, and 14 bases lay between the germline ends. There are 14 residues in the CDR3. CDR3 DNA sequence: TGTGCCAGCAGCTTAGTTCCTGGGGGCGAGACGCAGTATTTT. Amino acids: CASSLVPGGETQYF. Full variable domain (remainder filled in from reference TRBV7-2 and TRBJ2-3): GAGVSQSPSNKVTEKGKDVELRCDPISGHTALYWYRQSLGQGLEFLIYFQGNSAPDKSGLPSDRFSAERTGGSVSTLTIQRTQQEDSAVYLCASSLVPGGETQYFGPGTRLTVL.

This clonotype has only a few counts. The rearrangement links TRBV7-9 to TRBJ2-7, with 7 positions matching TRBD1. Germline values: CDR1 SEHNR, CDR2 FQNEAQ (reference sequence). The ends lost 4 bases at V and 0 bases at J; junction bases unmatched: 6. The CDR3 has 15 residues. This chain's CDR3 is CASSSDRASSYEQYF. CDR3 DNA: TGTGCCAGCAGCTCCGACAGGGCGAGCTCCTACGAGCAGTACTTC.

V is TRBV20-1 and J is TRBJ2-5; D is unclear. CDR1 and CDR2 (germline): DFQATT, SNEGSKA (reference sequence). The CDR3 runs to 12 residues. V shed 3 bases and J shed 2 bases, with 7 bases lying between them. The CDR3 sequence is CSASILQETQYF. CDR3 DNA sequence: TGCAGTGCTAGCATCTTACAAGAGACCCAGTACTTC.

This clonotype was recorded once. This chain connects TRBV10-3 to TRBJ2-1; weak D call: TRBD2 (6 bases). CDR1 is ENHRY, CDR2 SYGVKD, per germline. CDR3 length equals 17 residues. V was cut by 0 bases and J by 0 bases, with 12 bases left in between. The CDR3 DNA reads TGTGCCATCAGTGAGTCACTAGCCTCTAGCTCCTACAATGAGCAGTTCTTC. Amino acids: CAISESLASSSYNEQFF.

Note on this clonotype: A much larger clonotype is one base distant, so this may be a read error. The gene calls are TRBV4-1 and TRBJ2-7, with D possibly matching TRBD2 (5 bases). This CDR3 is built from 17 residues. In germline, CDR1 is MGHRA, CDR2 YSYEKL. The CDR3 here is CASSPTPGVLTTYEQHF. The CDR3 coding sequence is TGCGCCAGCAGCCCCACGCCCGGGGTTCTGACGACCTACGAGCAGCACTTC.

The chain links TRBV10-3 to TRBJ2-1; D not resolved. This CDR3 contains 15 residues. V dropped 6 bases and J dropped 6 bases, with 18 bases sitting between them. Per germline, CDR1 ENHRY and CDR2 SYGVKD. The CDR3 coding sequence is TGTGCCATCAGCTCCTCCACGACGGTCCCCAATGAGCAGTTCTTC. Protein: CAISSSTTVPNEQFF.

This chain joins TRBV29-1 and TRBJ1-1; D not resolved. The CDR3 spans 13 residues. The germline V gene encodes CDR1 SQVTM and CDR2 ANQGSEA. The V and J ends lost 7 bases and 0 bases respectively, with 12 bases between them. The CDR3 DNA is TGCAGCGCCGACCTACAGCTGAACACTGAAGCTTTCTTT. This encodes CSADLQLNTEAFF.

DNA of the CDR3: TGTGCCATCAGTGATTCGTCTAGCGGGAGAAATGAGCAGTTCTTC. Translation: CAISDSSSGRNEQFF. The chain has TRBV10-3 and TRBJ2-1; 10 bases are a match to TRBD2. The CDR3 is made up of 15 amino acids. Trimming took 3 bases from V and 7 from J; bases not matched to a gene: 6. Germline lookup yields CDR1 ENHRY and CDR2 SYGVKD.

The chain recombines TRBV9 with TRBJ1-5; D is undetermined. The germline V gene has CDR1 SGDLS and CDR2 YYNGEE. The length of the CDR3 is 8 residues. Trimming took off 4 bases at V and 15 bases at J, with 5 bases between the two ends. Written as DNA, the CDR3 is TGTGCCAGCAGCTTACGGCATTTT. It encodes CASSLRHF.

There are many counts of this clonotype. The CDR3 sequence is CAISKRTPSSYEQYF. CDR3 bases: TGTGCCATCTCGAAGAGGACACCGAGCTCCTACGAGCAGTACTTC. This sequence joins TRBV10-3 and TRBJ2-7; possibly TRBD1 for D (5 bases). The V and J ends lost 8 bases and 0 bases respectively, with 17 bases between them. CDR1 is ENHRY and CDR2 is SYGVKD in the germline V gene. The length of the CDR3 is 15 residues.

This clonotype was recorded at least ten times. The CDR3 DNA sequence: TGCAGTGCTAGAGTGCTAGCGGGGGGGCCCTATACGCAGTATTTT. It specifies CSARVLAGGPYTQYF. The J gene is TRBJ2-3, the V gene TRBV20-1, with 12 positions matching TRBD2. This CDR3 region has 15 residues. Germline values: CDR1 DFQATT, CDR2 SNEGSKA (reference sequence). The V gene end was trimmed by 1 base and the J gene end by 7 bases; junction bases not matched to a gene: 6.

This clonotype was seen many times. The chain carries TRBV7-9 and TRBJ2-2, with D possibly called TRBD1 or TRBD2 (5 bases each). In germline, CDR1 is SEHNR, CDR2 FQNEAQ (reference sequence). The CDR3 is made up of 12 amino acids. The V and J ends lost 8 bases and 6 bases respectively, with 10 bases between them. Written as DNA, the CDR3 is TGTGCCAGCGGGGGTATGGCCGGGGAGCTGTTTTTT. This codes for CASGGMAGELFF.

The V gene is TRBV2, the J gene TRBJ2-7; the D is unclear. CDR1 and CDR2 from the germline V gene are SNHLY and FYNNEI. V was clipped by 1 base and J by 10 bases, with 5 bases between them. The CDR3 contains 10 residues. Here the CDR3 DNA reads TGTGCCAGCAGTGAAGGATCCCAGTACTTC. Translation: CASSEGSQYF. The full variable domain, with the rest looked up from reference TRBV2 and TRBJ2-7, is EPEVTQTPSHQVTQMGQEVILRCVPISNHLYFYWYRQILGQKVEFLVSFYNNEISEKSEIFDDQFSVERPDGSNFTLKIRSTKLEDSAMYFCASSEGSQYFGPGTRLTVT.

This chain uses TRBV15 with TRBJ2-5; D might be TRBD1 (5 bases). CDR1 LNHNV and CDR2 YYDKDF come from the germline V gene (reference sequence). CDR3 length equals 15 residues. The V and J ends lost 0 bases and 1 base respectively, with 9 bases between them. The CDR3 DNA sequence: TGTGCCACCAGCAGAGATGGCACAGGCCAAGAGACCCAGTACTTC. It specifies CATSRDGTGQETQYF.

The rearrangement joins TRBV2 to TRBJ1-5; D is unclear. V dropped 6 bases and J dropped 0 bases, with 6 bases sitting between them. CDR3 length: 13 residues. CDR1 SNHLY and CDR2 FYNNEI come from the germline V gene. CDR3 DNA sequence: TGTGCCAGCAGGAGAGCTAGCAATCAGCCCCAGCATTTT. Residues: CASRRASNQPQHF.